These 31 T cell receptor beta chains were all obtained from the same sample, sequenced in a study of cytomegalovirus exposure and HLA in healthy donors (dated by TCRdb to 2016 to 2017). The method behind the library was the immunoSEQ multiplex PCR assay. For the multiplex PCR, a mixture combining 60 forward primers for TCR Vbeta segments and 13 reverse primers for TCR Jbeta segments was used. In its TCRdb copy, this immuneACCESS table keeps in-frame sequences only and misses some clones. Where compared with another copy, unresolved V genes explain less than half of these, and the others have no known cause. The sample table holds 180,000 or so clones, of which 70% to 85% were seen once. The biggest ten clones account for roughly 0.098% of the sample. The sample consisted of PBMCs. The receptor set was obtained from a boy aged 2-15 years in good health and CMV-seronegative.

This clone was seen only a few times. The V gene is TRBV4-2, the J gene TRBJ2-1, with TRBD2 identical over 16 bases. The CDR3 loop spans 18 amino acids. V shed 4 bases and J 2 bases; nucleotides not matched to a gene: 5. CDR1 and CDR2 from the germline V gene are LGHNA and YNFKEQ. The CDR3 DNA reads TGTGCCAGCAGCCTAGGGACTAGCGGGGGGGGCCCCTACAATGAGCAGTTCTTC. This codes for CASSLGTSGGGPYNEQFF.

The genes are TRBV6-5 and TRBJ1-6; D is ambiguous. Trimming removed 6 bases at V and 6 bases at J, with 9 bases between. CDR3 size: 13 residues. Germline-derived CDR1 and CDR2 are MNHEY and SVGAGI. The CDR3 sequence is CASRIALNSPLHF. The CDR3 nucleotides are TGTGCCAGCAGGATAGCCCTTAATTCACCCCTCCACTTT.

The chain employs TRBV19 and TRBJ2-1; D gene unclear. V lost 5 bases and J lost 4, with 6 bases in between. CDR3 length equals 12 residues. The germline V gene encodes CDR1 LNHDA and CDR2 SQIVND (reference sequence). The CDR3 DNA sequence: TGTGCCAGTAGTCTTCGGTACAATGAGCAGTTCTTC. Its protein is CASSLRYNEQFF.

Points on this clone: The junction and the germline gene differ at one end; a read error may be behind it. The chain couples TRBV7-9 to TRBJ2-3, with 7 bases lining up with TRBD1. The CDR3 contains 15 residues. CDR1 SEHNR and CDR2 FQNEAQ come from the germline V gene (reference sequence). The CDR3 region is CSSSPTGQETDTQYF. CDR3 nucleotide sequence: TGTTCCAGCAGCCCTACTGGACAGGAGACAGATACGCAGTATTTT.

The CDR3 loop reads CASSQEGSSYNEQFF. The CDR3 coding sequence is TGTGCCAGCAGCCAAGAAGGGAGTTCCTACAATGAGCAGTTCTTC. The chain is built from TRBV4-2 and TRBJ2-1, with a weak D call TRBD2 (5 bases). The CDR3 is 15 amino acids. V lost 0 bases, J lost 1 base, and 7 bases lay in between. From germline, CDR1 is LGHNA and CDR2 YNFKEQ.

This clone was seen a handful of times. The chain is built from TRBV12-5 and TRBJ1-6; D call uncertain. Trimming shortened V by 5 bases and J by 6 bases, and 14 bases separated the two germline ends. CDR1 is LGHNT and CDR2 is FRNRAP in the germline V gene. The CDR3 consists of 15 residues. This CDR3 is CASGQDFRGNSPLHF. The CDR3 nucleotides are TGTGCTAGTGGTCAAGACTTTCGAGGTAATTCACCCCTCCACTTT.

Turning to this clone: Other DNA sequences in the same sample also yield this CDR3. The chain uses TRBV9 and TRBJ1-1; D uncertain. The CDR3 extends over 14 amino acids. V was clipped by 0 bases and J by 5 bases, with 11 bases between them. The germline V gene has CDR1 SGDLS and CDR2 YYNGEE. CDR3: CASSVEGGGTEAFF. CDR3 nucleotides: TGTGCCAGCAGCGTAGAGGGAGGAGGGACTGAAGCTTTCTTT.

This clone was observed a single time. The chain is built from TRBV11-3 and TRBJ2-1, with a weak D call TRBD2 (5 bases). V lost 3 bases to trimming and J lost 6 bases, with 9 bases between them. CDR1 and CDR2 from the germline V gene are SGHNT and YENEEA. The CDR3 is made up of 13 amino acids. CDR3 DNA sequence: TGTGCCAGCAGCTTTAGGGCGGGCAATGAGCAGTTCTTC. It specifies CASSFRAGNEQFF.

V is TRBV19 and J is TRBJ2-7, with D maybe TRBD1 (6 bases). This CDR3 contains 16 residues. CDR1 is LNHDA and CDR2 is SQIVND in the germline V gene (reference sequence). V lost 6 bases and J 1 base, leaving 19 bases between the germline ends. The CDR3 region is CASSGGPGTRSYEQYF. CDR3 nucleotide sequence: TGTGCCAGTAGCGGCGGGCCGGGGACACGATCCTACGAGCAGTACTTC.

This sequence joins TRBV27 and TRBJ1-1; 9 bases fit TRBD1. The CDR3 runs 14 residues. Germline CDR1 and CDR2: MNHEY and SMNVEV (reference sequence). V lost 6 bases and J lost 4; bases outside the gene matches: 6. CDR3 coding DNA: TGTGCCAGCAGGGGCGGGACAGGGCTCACTGAAGCTTTCTTT. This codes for CASRGGTGLTEAFF.

For the CDR3, the DNA is TGTGCCAGCCAGGAGACAGACTATAATTCACCCCTCCACTTT. It yields the protein CASQETDYNSPLHF. The chain carries TRBV2 and TRBJ1-6; possibly TRBD1 for D (5 bases). V lost 8 bases and J lost 3, with 11 bases in between. The CDR3 runs 14 residues. Germline loops: CDR1 SNHLY, CDR2 FYNNEI.

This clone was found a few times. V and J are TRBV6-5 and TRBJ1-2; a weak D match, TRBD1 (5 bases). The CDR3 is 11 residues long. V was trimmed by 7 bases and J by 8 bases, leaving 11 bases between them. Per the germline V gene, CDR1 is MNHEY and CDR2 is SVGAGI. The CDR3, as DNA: TGTGCCAGCACCTCGGGGGAGGGCTACACCTTC. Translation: CASTSGEGYTF.

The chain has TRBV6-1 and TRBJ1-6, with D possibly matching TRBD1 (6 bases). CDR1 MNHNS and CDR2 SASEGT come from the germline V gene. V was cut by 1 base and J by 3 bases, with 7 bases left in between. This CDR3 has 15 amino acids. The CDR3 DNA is TGTGCCAGCAGTGAAGACAGGGACTATAATTCACCCCTCCACTTT. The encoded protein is CASSEDRDYNSPLHF.

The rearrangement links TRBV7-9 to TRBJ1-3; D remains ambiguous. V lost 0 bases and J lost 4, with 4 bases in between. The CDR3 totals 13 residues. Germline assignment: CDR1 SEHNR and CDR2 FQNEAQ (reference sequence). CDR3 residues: CASSLALGNTIYF. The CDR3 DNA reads TGTGCCAGCAGCTTAGCCCTCGGAAACACCATATATTTT.

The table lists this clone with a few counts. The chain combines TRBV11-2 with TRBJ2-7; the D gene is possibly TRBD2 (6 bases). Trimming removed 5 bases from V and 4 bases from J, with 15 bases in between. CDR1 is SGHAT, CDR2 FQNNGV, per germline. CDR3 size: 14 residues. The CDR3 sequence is CASSPGVKRYEQYF. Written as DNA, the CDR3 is TGTGCCAGCAGCCCGGGGGTAAAGCGGTACGAGCAGTACTTC.

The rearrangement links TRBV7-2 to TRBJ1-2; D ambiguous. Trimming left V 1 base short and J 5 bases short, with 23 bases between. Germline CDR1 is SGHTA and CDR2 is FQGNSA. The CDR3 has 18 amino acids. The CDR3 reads CASSLVAGWSGRRYGYTF. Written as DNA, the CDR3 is TGTGCCAGCAGCTTAGTCGCTGGGTGGAGCGGCCGCAGGTATGGCTACACCTTC.

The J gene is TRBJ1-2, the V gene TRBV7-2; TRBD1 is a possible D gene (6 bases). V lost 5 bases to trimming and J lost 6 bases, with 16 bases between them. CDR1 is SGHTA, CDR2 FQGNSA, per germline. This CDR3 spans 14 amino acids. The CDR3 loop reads CASSLYRVEDGYTF. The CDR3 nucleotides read TGTGCCAGCAGCCTATACAGGGTAGAGGATGGCTACACCTTC.

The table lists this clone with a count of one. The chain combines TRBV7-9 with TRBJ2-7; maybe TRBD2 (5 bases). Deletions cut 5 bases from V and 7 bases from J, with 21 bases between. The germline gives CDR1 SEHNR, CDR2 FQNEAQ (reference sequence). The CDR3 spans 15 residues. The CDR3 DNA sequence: TGTGCCAGCAGCGCCAGCCTCGTCTCGGGATTAGAGCAGTACTTC. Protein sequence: CASSASLVSGLEQYF.

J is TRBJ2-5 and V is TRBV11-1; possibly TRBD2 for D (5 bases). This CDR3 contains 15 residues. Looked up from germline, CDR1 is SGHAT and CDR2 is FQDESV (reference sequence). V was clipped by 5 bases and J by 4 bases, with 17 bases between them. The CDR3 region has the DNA TGTGCCAGCAGCCCCCCCGAGGCCAGCGGAGAGACCCAGTACTTC. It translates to CASSPPEASGETQYF.

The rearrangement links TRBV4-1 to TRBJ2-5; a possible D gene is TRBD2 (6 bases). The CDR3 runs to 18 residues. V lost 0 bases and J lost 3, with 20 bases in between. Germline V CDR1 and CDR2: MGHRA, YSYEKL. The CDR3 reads CASSQDWRAGIGKETQYF. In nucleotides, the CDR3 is TGCGCCAGCAGCCAAGATTGGAGGGCAGGGATAGGGAAAGAGACCCAGTACTTC.

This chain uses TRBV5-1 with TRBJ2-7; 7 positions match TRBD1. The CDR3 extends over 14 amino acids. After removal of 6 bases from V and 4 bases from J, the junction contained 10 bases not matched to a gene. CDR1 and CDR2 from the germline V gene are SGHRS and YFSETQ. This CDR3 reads CASNLSGTDYEQYF. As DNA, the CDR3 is TGCGCCAGCAACCTTTCCGGGACAGATTACGAGCAGTACTTC.

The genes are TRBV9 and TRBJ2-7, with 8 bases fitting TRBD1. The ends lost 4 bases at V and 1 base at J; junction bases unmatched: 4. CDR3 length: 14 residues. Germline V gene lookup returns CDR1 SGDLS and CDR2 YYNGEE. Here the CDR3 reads CASSKTGGSYEQYF. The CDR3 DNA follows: TGTGCCAGCAGCAAAACAGGGGGGTCCTACGAGCAGTACTTC.

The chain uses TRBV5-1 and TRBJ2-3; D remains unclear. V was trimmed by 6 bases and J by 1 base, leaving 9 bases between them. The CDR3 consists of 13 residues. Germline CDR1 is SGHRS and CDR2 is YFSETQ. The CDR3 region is CASTGGGTDTQYF. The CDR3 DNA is TGCGCCAGCACCGGTGGAGGCACAGATACGCAGTATTTT.

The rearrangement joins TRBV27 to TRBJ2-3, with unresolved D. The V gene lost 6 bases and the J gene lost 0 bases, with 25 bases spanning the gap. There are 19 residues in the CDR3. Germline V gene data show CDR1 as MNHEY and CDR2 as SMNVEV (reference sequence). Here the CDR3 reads CASRRLPKAFPSSTDTQYF. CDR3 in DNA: TGTGCCAGCAGAAGACTGCCCAAGGCCTTTCCCTCTAGCACAGATACGCAGTATTTT.

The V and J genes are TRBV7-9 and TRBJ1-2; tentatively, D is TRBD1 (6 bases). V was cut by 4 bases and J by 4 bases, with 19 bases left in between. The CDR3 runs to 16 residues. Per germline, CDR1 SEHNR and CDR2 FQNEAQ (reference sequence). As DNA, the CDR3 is TGTGCCAGCAGCTGGGGAGAGAAGGACAGAATCTATGGCTACACCTTC. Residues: CASSWGEKDRIYGYTF.

In nucleotides, the CDR3 is TGTGCCAGCAGCTTAGCGCGGGTCCCCCAGGATGAAAAACTGTTTTTT. It translates to CASSLARVPQDEKLFF. V usage is TRBV7-8 and J usage is TRBJ1-4; D not resolved. Trimming stripped 0 bases from V and 6 bases from J, with 14 bases between. The CDR3 is 16 residues long. Germline loops: CDR1 SGHVS, CDR2 FQNEAQ.

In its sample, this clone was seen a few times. The CDR3: CASRGLPQETQYF. CDR3 nucleotide sequence: TGTGCCAGCAGGGGACTGCCACAAGAGACCCAGTACTTC. V usage is TRBV2 and J usage is TRBJ2-5; tentative D call: TRBD2 (6 bases). The CDR3 is made up of 13 amino acids. Germline V gene data show CDR1 as SNHLY and CDR2 as FYNNEI. The V end was cut by 6 bases, the J end by 2 bases, with 10 bases between.

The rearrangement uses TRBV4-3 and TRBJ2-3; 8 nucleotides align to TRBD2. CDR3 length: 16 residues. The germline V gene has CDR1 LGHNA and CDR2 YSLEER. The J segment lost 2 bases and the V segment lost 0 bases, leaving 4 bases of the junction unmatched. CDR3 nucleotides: TGCGCCAGCAGCCAAGAAGGAGCGGGGGACACAGATACGCAGTATTTT. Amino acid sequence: CASSQEGAGDTDTQYF.

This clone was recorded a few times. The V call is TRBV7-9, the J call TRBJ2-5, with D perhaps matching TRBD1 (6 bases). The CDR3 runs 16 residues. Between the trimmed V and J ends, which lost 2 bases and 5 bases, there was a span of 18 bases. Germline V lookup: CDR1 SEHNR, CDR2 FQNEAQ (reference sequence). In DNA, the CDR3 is TGTGCCAGCAGCTTAACCCGGATGGGGGCCGGGGAGACCCAGTACTTC. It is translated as CASSLTRMGAGETQYF.

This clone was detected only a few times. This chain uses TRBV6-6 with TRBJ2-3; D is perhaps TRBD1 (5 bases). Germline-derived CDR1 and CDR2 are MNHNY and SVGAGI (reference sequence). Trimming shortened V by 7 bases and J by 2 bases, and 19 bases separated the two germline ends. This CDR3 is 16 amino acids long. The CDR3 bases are TGTGCCAGCACTTTGACAGACTCAACCCTCACAGATACGCAGTATTTT. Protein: CASTLTDSTLTDTQYF.

CDR3 sequence (DNA): TGTGCCAGCAGCTTCGGCCTTTTGGAGGATGAGCAGTTCTTC. This encodes CASSFGLLEDEQFF. J is TRBJ2-1 and V is TRBV5-5, with a tentative D call TRBD2 (5 bases). The V gene's germline CDR1 is SGHKS and CDR2 YYEKEE (reference sequence). This CDR3 is 14 amino acids long. V lost 2 bases, J lost 8 bases, and 14 bases lay in between.